Listed below are T cell receptor beta chains from one sample, sequenced in a study of graft-versus-host responses after intestinal transplantation. Assay: immunoSEQ multiplex PCR; the TCRdb copy retains only in-frame clones and omits some. The data contain tens of thousands of clones, more than 80% of them seen just once; the ten biggest clones take up around 2.3%. These receptors have no identified antigens. The sequencing here drew on unstimulated CD8+ T cells sorted from spleen or lymph node cells, taken before intestinal transplant. These receptors originate from a human donor who received an intestinal transplant. Both conserved end residues are part of each CDR3. Each record gives: V gene, D gene, J gene, CDR3 length, CDR3 protein. D genes are given only for firm matches.

>TRBV6-5|-|TRBJ1-2|12
CASSYSEYGYTF
>TRBV9|TRBD1|TRBJ2-7|14
CASSAGTGGGEQYF
>TRBV6-5|-|TRBJ2-3|13
CASRGGATDTQYF
>TRBV7-6|-|TRBJ2-2|14
CASSLYPGTGELFF
>TRBV6-5|-|TRBJ2-7|16
CASSYMWTACHYEQYF
>TRBV7-6|TRBD1|TRBJ2-3|15
CASSSWTGSTDTQYF
>TRBV15|TRBD2|TRBJ2-1|18
CATSREFGAGGGADEQFF
>TRBV5-8|TRBD1|TRBJ2-1|17
CASSVGPPRQGYNEQFF
>TRBV4-1|-|TRBJ2-2|17
CASSQDRQLANTGELFF
>TRBV28|TRBD1|TRBJ2-7|15
CASRAQGASLYEQYF
>TRBV19|-|TRBJ1-6|15
CASSIDGGLFSPLHF
>TRBV27|TRBD1|TRBJ2-2|14
CAIGTGRYTGELFF
>TRBV6-5|TRBD2|TRBJ2-1|13
CASSPTSGGSKFF
>TRBV5-1|TRBD2|TRBJ2-1|16
CASSPTGTSVDNEQFF
>TRBV28|-|TRBJ2-3|16
CASSFPPDGGADTQYF